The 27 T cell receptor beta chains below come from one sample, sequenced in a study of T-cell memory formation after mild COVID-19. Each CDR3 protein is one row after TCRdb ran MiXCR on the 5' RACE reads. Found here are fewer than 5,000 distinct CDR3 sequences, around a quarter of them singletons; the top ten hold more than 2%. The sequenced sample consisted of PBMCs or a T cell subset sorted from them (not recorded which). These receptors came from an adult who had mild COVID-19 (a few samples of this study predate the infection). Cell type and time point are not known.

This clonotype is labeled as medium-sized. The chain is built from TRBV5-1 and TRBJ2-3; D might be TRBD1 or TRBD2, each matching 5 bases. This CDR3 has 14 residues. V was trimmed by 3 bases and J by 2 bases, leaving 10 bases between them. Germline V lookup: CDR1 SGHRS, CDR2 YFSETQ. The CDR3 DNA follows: TGCGCCAGCAGCTGGGACGGTGTCACAGATACGCAGTATTTT. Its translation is CASSWDGVTDTQYF.

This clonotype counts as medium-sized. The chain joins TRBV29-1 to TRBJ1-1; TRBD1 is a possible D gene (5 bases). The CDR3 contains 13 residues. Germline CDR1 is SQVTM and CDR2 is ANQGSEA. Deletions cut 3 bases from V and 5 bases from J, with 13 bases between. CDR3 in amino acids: CSVDGAERTEAFF. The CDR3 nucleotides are TGCAGCGTTGATGGGGCAGAGCGGACTGAAGCTTTCTTT.

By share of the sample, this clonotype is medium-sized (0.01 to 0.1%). This CDR3 reads CATSRTWQRGLADTQYF. The CDR3 DNA reads as TGTGCCACCAGCAGAACATGGCAGCGGGGGTTGGCAGATACGCAGTATTTT. V gene TRBV15 combines with J gene TRBJ2-3; 8 positions agree with TRBD2. CDR3 length equals 17 residues. The V segment lost 2 bases and the J segment 4 bases; nucleotides outside the gene matches: 11. In germline, CDR1 is LNHNV, CDR2 YYDKDF (reference sequence).

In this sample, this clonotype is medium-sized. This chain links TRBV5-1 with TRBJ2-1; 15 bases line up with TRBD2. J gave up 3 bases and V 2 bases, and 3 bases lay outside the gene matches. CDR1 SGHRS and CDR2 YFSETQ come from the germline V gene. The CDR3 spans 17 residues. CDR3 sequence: CASSFGTSGGLYNEQFF. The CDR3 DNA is TGCGCCAGCAGCTTTGGGACTAGCGGGGGGCTCTACAATGAGCAGTTCTTC.

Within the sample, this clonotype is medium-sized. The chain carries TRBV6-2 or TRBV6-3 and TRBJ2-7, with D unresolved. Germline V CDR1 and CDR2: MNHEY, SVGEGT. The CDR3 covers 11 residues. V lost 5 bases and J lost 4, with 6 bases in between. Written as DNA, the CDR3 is TGTGCCAGCAGTGGGCTTTACGAGCAGTACTTC. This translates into CASSGLYEQYF.

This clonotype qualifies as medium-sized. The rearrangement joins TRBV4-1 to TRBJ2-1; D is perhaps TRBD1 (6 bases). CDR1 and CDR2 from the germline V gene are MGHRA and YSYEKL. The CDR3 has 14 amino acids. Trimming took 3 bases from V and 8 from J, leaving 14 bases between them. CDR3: CASSQGHRGDEQFF. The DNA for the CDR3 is TGCGCCAGCAGCCAGGGACACCGTGGCGATGAGCAGTTCTTC.

The CDR3 DNA sequence: TGTGCCAGCAGCAAAGATGGAGGGGCCGGGGAGACCCAGTACTTC. This translates into CASSKDGGAGETQYF. The chain joins TRBV9 to TRBJ2-5, with D possibly matching TRBD2 (6 bases). The CDR3 loop spans 15 amino acids. The V gene lost 4 bases and the J gene lost 5 bases, with 18 bases spanning the gap. Germline assignment: CDR1 SGDLS and CDR2 YYNGEE.

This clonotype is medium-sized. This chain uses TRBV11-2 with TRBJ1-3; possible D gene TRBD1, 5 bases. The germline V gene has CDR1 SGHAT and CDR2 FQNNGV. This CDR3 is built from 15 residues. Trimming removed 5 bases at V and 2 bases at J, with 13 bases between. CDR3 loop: CASSVAGSAGNTIYF. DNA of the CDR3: TGTGCCAGCAGCGTTGCAGGGTCCGCTGGAAACACCATATATTTT. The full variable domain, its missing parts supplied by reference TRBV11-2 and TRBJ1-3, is EAGVAQSPRYKIIEKRQSVAFWCNPISGHATLYWYQQILGQGPKLLIQFQNNGVVDDSQLPKDRFSAERLKGVDSTLKIQPAKLEDSAVYLCASSVAGSAGNTIYFGEGSWLTVV.

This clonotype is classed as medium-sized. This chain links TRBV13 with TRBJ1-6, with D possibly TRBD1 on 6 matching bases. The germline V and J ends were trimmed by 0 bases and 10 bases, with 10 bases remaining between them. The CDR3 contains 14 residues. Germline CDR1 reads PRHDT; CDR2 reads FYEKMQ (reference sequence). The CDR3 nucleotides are TGTGCCAGCAGCTTAGGACAGGGCTACTCACCCCTCCACTTT. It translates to CASSLGQGYSPLHF.

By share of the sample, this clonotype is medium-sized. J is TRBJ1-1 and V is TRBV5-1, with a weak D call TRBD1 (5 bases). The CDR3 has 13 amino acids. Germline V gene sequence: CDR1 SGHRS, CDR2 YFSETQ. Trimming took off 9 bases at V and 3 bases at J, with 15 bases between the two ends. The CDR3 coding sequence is TGCGCCATCCCGAGGGGAGCGGACACTGAAGCTTTCTTT. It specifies CAIPRGADTEAFF.

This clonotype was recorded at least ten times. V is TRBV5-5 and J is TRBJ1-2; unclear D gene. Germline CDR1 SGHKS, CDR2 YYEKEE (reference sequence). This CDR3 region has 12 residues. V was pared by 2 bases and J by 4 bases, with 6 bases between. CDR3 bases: TGTGCCAGCAGCTTCGCATTCTATGGCTACACCTTC. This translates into CASSFAFYGYTF.

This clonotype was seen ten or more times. CDR3 in DNA: TGCAGTGCTAGGTATCGTGGCTACACCTTC. Its protein product is CSARYRGYTF. The J gene is TRBJ1-2, the V gene TRBV20-1; D call uncertain. The CDR3 covers 10 residues. Germline values: CDR1 DFQATT, CDR2 SNEGSKA (reference sequence). Deletions cut 3 bases from V and 7 bases from J, with 6 bases between.

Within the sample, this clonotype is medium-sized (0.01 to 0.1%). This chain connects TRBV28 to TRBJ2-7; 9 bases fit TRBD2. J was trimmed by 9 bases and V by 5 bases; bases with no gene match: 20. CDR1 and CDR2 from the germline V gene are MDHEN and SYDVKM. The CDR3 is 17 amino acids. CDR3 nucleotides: TGTGCCAGCAGTCCCTCGGCGGGGGGGCCAAGGTCGATTCGGCAGTACGTC. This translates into CASSPSAGGPRSIRQYV.

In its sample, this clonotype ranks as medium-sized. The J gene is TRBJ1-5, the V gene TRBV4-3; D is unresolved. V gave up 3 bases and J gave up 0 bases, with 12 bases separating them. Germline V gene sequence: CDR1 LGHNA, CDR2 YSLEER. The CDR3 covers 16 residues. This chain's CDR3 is CASSQYYSASNQPQHF. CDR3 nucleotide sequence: TGCGCCAGCAGCCAGTATTACTCTGCTAGCAATCAGCCCCAGCATTTT.

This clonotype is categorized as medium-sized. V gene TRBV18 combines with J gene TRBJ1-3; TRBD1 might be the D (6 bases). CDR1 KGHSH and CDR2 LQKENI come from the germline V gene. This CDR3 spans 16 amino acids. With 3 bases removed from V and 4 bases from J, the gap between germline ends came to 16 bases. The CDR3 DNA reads TGTGCCAGCTCACCGAACCTGGGGGCACCAGGAAACACCATATATTTT. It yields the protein CASSPNLGAPGNTIYF.

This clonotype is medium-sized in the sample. The CDR3 DNA reads as TGCAGTGCTAGAGGGGAGGTTGTGGAGACCCAGTACTTC. Translated, it gives CSARGEVVETQYF. The rearrangement links TRBV20-1 to TRBJ2-5; D is perhaps TRBD2 (6 bases). There are 13 residues in the CDR3. Trimming pared 1 base from V and 5 bases from J, leaving 11 bases between. Germline V CDR1 and CDR2: DFQATT, SNEGSKA (reference sequence).

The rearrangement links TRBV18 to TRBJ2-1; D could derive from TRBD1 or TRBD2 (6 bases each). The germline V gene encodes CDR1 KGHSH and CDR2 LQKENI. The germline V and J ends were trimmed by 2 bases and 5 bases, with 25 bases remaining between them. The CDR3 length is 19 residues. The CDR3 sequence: CASSPSRSYRVGLHNEQFF. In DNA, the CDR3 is TGTGCCAGCTCACCATCACGGTCTTACAGGGTGGGACTCCACAATGAGCAGTTCTTC.

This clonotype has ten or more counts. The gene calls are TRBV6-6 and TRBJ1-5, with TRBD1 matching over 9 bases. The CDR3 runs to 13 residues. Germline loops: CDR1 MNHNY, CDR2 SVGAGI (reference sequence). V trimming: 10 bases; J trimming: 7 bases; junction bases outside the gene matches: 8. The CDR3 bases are TGTGCCAATGGGGACAGGGTCGGCCAGCCCCAGCATTTT. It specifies CANGDRVGQPQHF.

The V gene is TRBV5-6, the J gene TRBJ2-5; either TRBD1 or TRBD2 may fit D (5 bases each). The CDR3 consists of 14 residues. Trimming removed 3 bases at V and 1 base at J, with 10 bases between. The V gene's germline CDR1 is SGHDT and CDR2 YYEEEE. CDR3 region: CASSSGTIQETQYF. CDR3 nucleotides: TGTGCCAGCAGCTCTGGGACGATCCAAGAGACCCAGTACTTC.

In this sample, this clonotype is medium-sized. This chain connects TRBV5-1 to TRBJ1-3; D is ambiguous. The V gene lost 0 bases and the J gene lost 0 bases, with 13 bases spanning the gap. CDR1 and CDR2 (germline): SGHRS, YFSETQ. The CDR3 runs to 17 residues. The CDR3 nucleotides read TGCGCCAGCAGCTTGGAGTTGGGTCCGAGCTCTGGAAACACCATATATTTT. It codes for CASSLELGPSSGNTIYF. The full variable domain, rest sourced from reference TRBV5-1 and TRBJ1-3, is KAGVTQTPRYLIKTRGQQVTLSCSPISGHRSVSWYQQTPGQGLQFLFEYFSETQRNKGNFPGRFSGRQFSNSRSEMNVSTLELGDSALYLCASSLELGPSSGNTIYFGEGSWLTVV.

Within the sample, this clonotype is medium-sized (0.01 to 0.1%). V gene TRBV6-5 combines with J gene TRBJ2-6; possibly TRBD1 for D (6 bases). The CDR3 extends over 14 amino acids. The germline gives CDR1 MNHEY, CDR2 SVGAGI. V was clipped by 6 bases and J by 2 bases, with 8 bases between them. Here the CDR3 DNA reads TGTGCCAGCAGCTGGGGGCCTGGGGCCAACGTCCTGACTTTC. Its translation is CASSWGPGANVLTF.

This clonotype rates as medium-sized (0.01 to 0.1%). CDR3 in amino acids: CASGYAKNIQYF. The CDR3 coding sequence is TGTGCCAGCGGGTACGCCAAAAACATTCAGTACTTC. The genes are TRBV2 and TRBJ2-4; no firm D call. Germline-derived CDR1 and CDR2 are SNHLY and FYNNEI. Trimming shortened V by 8 bases and J by 1 base, and 6 bases separated the two germline ends. The length of the CDR3 is 12 residues. Filled out from reference TRBV2 and TRBJ2-4, the complete variable domain reads EPEVTQTPSHQVTQMGQEVILRCVPISNHLYFYWYRQILGQKVEFLVSFYNNEISEKSEIFDDQFSVERPDGSNFTLKIRSTKLEDSAMYFCASGYAKNIQYFGAGTRLSVL.

For the CDR3, the DNA is TGCAGCGTTGAAAGGCTCGGGAAAAACAATGAGCAGTTCTTC. This encodes CSVERLGKNNEQFF. The V gene is TRBV29-1, the J gene TRBJ2-1; the D gene is possibly TRBD2 (5 bases). Germline loops: CDR1 SQVTM, CDR2 ANQGSEA. The CDR3 has 14 amino acids. Trimming pared 2 bases from V and 5 bases from J, leaving 13 bases between.

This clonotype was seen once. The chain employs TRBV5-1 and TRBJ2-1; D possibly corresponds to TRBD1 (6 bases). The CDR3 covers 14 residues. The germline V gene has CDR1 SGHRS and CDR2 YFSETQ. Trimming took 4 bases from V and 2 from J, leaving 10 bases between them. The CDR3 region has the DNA TGCGCCAGCAGCCCCGGGGACACCTACAATGAGCAGTTCTTC. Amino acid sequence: CASSPGDTYNEQFF.

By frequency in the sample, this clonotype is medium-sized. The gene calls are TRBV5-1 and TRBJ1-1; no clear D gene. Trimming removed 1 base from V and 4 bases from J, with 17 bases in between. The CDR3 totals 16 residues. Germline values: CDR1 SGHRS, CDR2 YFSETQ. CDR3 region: CASSLYSNLVGTEAFF. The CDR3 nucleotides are TGCGCCAGCAGCTTGTACAGTAACCTCGTCGGCACTGAAGCTTTCTTT. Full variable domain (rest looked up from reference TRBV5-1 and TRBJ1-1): KAGVTQTPRYLIKTRGQQVTLSCSPISGHRSVSWYQQTPGQGLQFLFEYFSETQRNKGNFPGRFSGRQFSNSRSEMNVSTLELGDSALYLCASSLYSNLVGTEAFFGQGTRLTVV.

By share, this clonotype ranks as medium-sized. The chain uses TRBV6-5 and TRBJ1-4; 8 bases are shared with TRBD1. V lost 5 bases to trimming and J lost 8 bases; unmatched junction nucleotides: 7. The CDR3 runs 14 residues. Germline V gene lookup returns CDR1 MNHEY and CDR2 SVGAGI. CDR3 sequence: CASSRWTGYEKLFF. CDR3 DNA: TGTGCCAGCAGTAGGTGGACAGGGTACGAAAAACTGTTTTTT.

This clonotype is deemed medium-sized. CDR3: CASSHMPGAGYGYTF. CDR3 nucleotide sequence: TGTGCCAGCAGCCACATGCCAGGGGCGGGCTATGGCTACACCTTC. The V call is TRBV11-2, the J call TRBJ1-2, with D possibly being TRBD1 (6 bases). CDR1 is SGHAT and CDR2 is FQNNGV in the germline V gene. The V gene lost 5 bases and the J gene lost 4 bases, with 17 bases spanning the gap. The CDR3 runs to 15 residues.